This is a list of T cell receptor beta chains from one sample in a study of blood T cell repertoires in COVID-19. Sequencing was performed with immunoSEQ multiplex PCR; in TCRdb, only in-frame clones are kept and a portion is missing. The sample consists of around 120,000 clones, about 70% of them appearing once. Sequencing was carried out using peripheral blood. These receptors were collected from a woman in her 70s with acute or convalescent COVID-19. Both conserved end residues are part of each CDR3. Each record gives: V gene, clone size, D gene, J gene, CDR3 protein, CDR3 DNA. A D gene is named only where the DNA matches it firmly. Only part of the rows carry a size: once, few, many, or a class if the clone is expanded.

>TRBV28|-|-|TRBJ1-1
CASSFHRMNTEAFF
TGTGCCAGCAGTTTCCACAGAATGAACACTGAAGCTTTCTTT
>TRBV3-1/TRBV3-2|-|-|TRBJ2-5
CTSSPPGAETQYF
TGTACCAGCAGCCCCCCAGGGGCAGAGACCCAGTACTTC
>TRBV10-3|-|TRBD2|TRBJ2-3
CAISDPRAGGPTDTQYF
TGTGCCATCAGTGATCCAAGAGCGGGAGGGCCCACAGATACGCAGTATTTT
>TRBV2|-|-|TRBJ2-3
CASNLAGTDTQYF
TGTGCCAGCAATTTAGCGGGCACAGATACGCAGTATTTT
>TRBV6-2/TRBV6-3|-|TRBD2|TRBJ2-7
CASSYRSGGPRYEQYF
TGTGCCAGCAGTTACAGGTCGGGAGGGCCCAGATACGAGCAGTACTTC
>TRBV9|-|TRBD2|TRBJ2-1
CASSDIAGGRDEQFF
TGTGCCAGCAGCGACATAGCGGGGGGGCGCGATGAGCAGTTCTTC
>TRBV7-8|-|-|TRBJ2-7
CASSLGPTAYEQYF
TGTGCCAGCAGCTTAGGCCCAACTGCCTACGAGCAGTACTTC
>TRBV6-4|-|-|TRBJ2-3
CASSKELASDTQYF
TGTGCCAGCAGTAAAGAACTAGCCTCAGATACGCAGTATTTT
>TRBV5-6|-|-|TRBJ1-5
CASSLAGGGHQPQHF
TGTGCCAGCAGCTTGGCCGGGGGAGGCCATCAGCCCCAGCATTTT
>TRBV5-1|-|TRBD1|TRBJ1-2
CASSFGQGLYGYTF
TGCGCCAGCAGCTTCGGACAGGGGCTCTATGGCTACACCTTC
>TRBV18|-|TRBD1|TRBJ2-3
CASSRGTGGTDTQYF
TGTGCCAGCTCGAGGGGGACAGGGGGCACAGATACGCAGTATTTT
>TRBV4-1|-|-|TRBJ2-1
CASSPPGQDYNEQFF
TGCGCCAGCAGCCCCCCGGGACAAGATTACAATGAGCAGTTCTTC
>TRBV20-1|few|-|TRBJ2-3
CSASFSGHTDTQYF
TGCAGTGCTAGTTTTAGCGGACACACAGATACGCAGTATTTT
>TRBV7-9|-|TRBD1|TRBJ1-4
CASSLRQGTHEKLFF
TGTGCCAGCAGCTTGAGACAGGGTACCCATGAAAAACTGTTTTTT
>TRBV7-9|-|TRBD1|TRBJ1-4
CASSQMGQFNEKLFF
TGTGCCAGCAGTCAAATGGGACAGTTTAATGAAAAACTGTTTTTT
>TRBV19|-|TRBD2|TRBJ2-1
CASSIQASGDNEQFF
TGTGCCAGTAGTATACAGGCTAGCGGGGACAATGAGCAGTTCTTC
>TRBV4-1|-|TRBD1|TRBJ1-5
CASSQVLHRGYQPQHF
TGCGCCAGCAGCCAAGTACTTCACAGGGGATATCAGCCCCAGCATTTT
>TRBV7-9|-|TRBD1|TRBJ1-2
CASSLAGGIYGYTF
TGTGCCAGCAGCTTAGCAGGGGGCATTTATGGCTACACCTTC
>TRBV28|-|-|TRBJ1-5
CASSTYGRGNQPQHF
TGTGCCAGCAGCACCTACGGCAGGGGTAATCAGCCCCAGCATTTT
>TRBV11-3|-|-|TRBJ2-3
CASSLGTGGADTQYF
TGTGCCAGCAGCTTAGGGACAGGCGGGGCAGATACGCAGTATTTT
>TRBV5-6|-|-|TRBJ1-3
CASSPGRDGNTIYF
TGTGCCAGCAGCCCAGGGAGGGACGGAAACACCATATATTTT
>TRBV27|-|TRBD1|TRBJ2-7
CASSSPGQGAREQYF
TGTGCCAGCAGTTCCCCGGGACAGGGGGCCCGGGAGCAGTACTTC
>TRBV27|few|TRBD2|TRBJ2-7
CASSLGAGRAYEQYF
TGTGCCAGCAGTTTGGGGGCCGGGAGGGCCTACGAGCAGTACTTC
>TRBV6-5|few|-|TRBJ1-6
CASSSDRAYNSPLHF
TGTGCCAGCAGTTCGGACAGAGCCTATAATTCACCCCTCCACTTT
>TRBV6-2/TRBV6-3|-|-|TRBJ1-5
CASGQGLARQPQHF
TGTGCCAGCGGCCAGGGGTTAGCCAGGCAGCCCCAGCATTTT
>TRBV4-3|once|-|TRBJ1-1
CASSQDVWGGGTEAFF
TGCGCCAGCAGCCAAGACGTATGGGGAGGAGGAACTGAAGCTTTCTTT
>TRBV5-5|-|-|TRBJ1-2
CASSLALGGSYGYTF
TGTGCCAGCAGCTTGGCTCTCGGGGGGTCCTATGGCTACACCTTC
>TRBV6-6|-|TRBD1|TRBJ1-1
CASRPQGLDAFF
TGTGCCAGCAGACCACAGGGGTTAGATGCTTTCTTT
>TRBV18|-|TRBD1|TRBJ1-2
CASSPGQGLGGYTF
TGTGCCAGCTCACCAGGACAGGGCTTGGGTGGCTACACCTTC
>TRBV7-7|few|TRBD1|TRBJ1-3
CASSFEPGQGALESGGTIYF
TGTGCCAGCAGCTTCGAGCCGGGACAGGGAGCTCTGGAGAGCGGGGGCACCATATATTTT
>TRBV20-1|-|-|TRBJ1-2
CSASLSGNYGYTF
TGCAGTGCTAGTCTTTCGGGGAACTATGGCTACACCTTC
>TRBV21-1|-|-|TRBJ1-1
CASSTTLQSLNTEAFF
TGTGCCAGCAGCACAACTCTTCAATCATTGAACACTGAAGCTTTCTTT
>TRBV19|-|-|TRBJ1-4
CASRQGLNNEKLFF
TGTGCCAGTAGGCAGGGACTAAATAATGAAAAACTGTTTTTT
>TRBV5-5|-|TRBD1|TRBJ1-2
CASSVDRGLGYTF
TGTGCCAGCAGCGTCGACAGGGGGCTTGGCTACACCTTC
>TRBV9|-|TRBD2|TRBJ2-3
CASSAPGLAGADTQYF
TGTGCCAGCAGCGCGCCGGGACTAGCGGGGGCAGATACGCAGTATTTT
>TRBV5-1|-|-|TRBJ1-2
CATQAPYGYTF
TGCGCCACACAGGCACCGTATGGCTACACCTTC
>TRBV19|-|TRBD1|TRBJ2-5
CASSPRGTGGETQYF
TGTGCCAGTAGTCCCCGAGGGACAGGGGGGGAGACCCAGTACTTC
>TRBV11-2|-|-|TRBJ2-7
CASSLDRYEQYF
TGTGCCAGCAGCCTGGACAGATACGAGCAGTACTTC
>TRBV6-5|-|TRBD2|TRBJ2-5
CASRGLAGGGRAQYF
TGTGCCAGCAGGGGACTAGCGGGAGGGGGTAGAGCCCAGTACTTC
>TRBV4-1|-|TRBD2|TRBJ2-3
CASSQGPMSGGYTDTQYF
TGCGCCAGCAGCCAAGGCCCAATGAGCGGGGGGTATACAGATACGCAGTATTTT
>TRBV7-8|few|-|TRBJ1-1
CASSTRQPMNTEAFF
TGTGCCAGCAGCACTCGACAGCCCATGAACACTGAAGCTTTCTTT
>TRBV19|-|TRBD1|TRBJ1-2
CASSIQGQGAPGYTF
TGTGCCAGTAGTATTCAGGGACAGGGGGCGCCTGGCTACACCTTC
>TRBV7-8|-|-|TRBJ2-7
CASSLLSGGSYEQYF
TGTGCCAGCAGCCTACTATCAGGGGGGTCCTACGAGCAGTACTTC
>TRBV6-5|-|-|TRBJ1-3
CASSYSMMAGGNTIYF
TGTGCCAGCAGTTACTCGATGATGGCAGGGGGAAACACCATATATTTT
>TRBV5-1|-|-|TRBJ2-3
CASSLALGATDTQYF
TGCGCCAGCAGCTTGGCCCTCGGAGCAACAGATACGCAGTATTTT
>TRBV6-4|-|TRBD2|TRBJ2-3
CASSALAASTDTQYF
TGTGCCAGCAGTGCACTAGCGGCTAGCACAGATACGCAGTATTTT
>TRBV10-3|-|-|TRBJ2-6
CAISESKGSSGANVLTF
TGTGCCATCAGTGAGTCGAAAGGGAGCTCTGGGGCCAACGTCCTGACTTTC
>TRBV9|-|-|TRBJ1-4
CASSGEAYEKLFF
TGTGCCAGCAGCGGAGAGGCCTATGAAAAACTGTTTTTT
>TRBV2|-|-|TRBJ1-5
CASSEAHSGLNQPQHF
TGTGCCAGCAGTGAAGCGCATTCAGGGCTCAATCAGCCCCAGCATTTT
>TRBV20-1|-|TRBD1|TRBJ2-7
CSASRGLEQYF
TGCAGTGCTAGTAGGGGGCTCGAGCAGTACTTC
>TRBV6-5|few|-|TRBJ1-1
CASSYSTVEANTEAFF
TGTGCCAGCAGTTACTCGACAGTTGAGGCGAACACTGAAGCTTTCTTT
>TRBV27|-|-|TRBJ2-7
CASSFVDRPYEQYF
TGTGCCAGCAGTTTTGTCGACAGACCCTACGAGCAGTACTTC
>TRBV5-1|-|TRBD1|TRBJ2-5
CASGHRGQETQYF
TGCGCCAGCGGACACAGGGGGCAAGAGACCCAGTACTTC
>TRBV19|once|TRBD2|TRBJ2-1
CASSFSLAGELYNEQFF
TGTGCCAGTAGTTTTTCCTTAGCGGGGGAGCTCTACAATGAGCAGTTCTTC
>TRBV5-1|-|-|TRBJ1-1
CASSPLFTSREAFF
TGCGCCAGCAGCCCCCTATTTACCTCCCGGGAAGCTTTCTTT
>TRBV6-6|-|-|TRBJ2-5
CASSASGSTETQYF
TGTGCCAGCAGTGCGTCAGGGTCCACAGAGACCCAGTACTTC
>TRBV6-1|-|-|TRBJ1-6
CASSERQGNSPLHF
TGTGCCAGCAGTGAGAGGCAGGGGAATTCACCCCTCCACTTT